These 5 T cell receptor beta chains share one sample of origin, sequenced in a study of shared T cell receptors in the human thymus. The method was immunoSEQ multiplex PCR; TCRdb's version includes in-frame clones alone and lacks a portion of them. The sample contains over 450,000 clones, approximately 80% of which appear only once. These same records also appear under a second study, on human thymus T cells.

Material: thymocytes. The receptor source for this set is a boy in the first two years of life with a congenital heart defect.

This clone was seen a few times. The V gene is TRBV19, the J gene TRBJ2-7; tentative D call: TRBD2 (6 bases). CDR3 length equals 14 residues. The V and J ends lost 5 bases and 3 bases respectively, with 14 bases between them. Germline CDR1 reads LNHDA; CDR2 reads SQIVND (reference sequence). The CDR3 protein is CASSPRGGSYEQYF. CDR3 DNA sequence: TGTGCCAGTAGTCCTCGGGGAGGCAGCTACGAGCAGTACTTC. The full variable domain, its missing parts supplied by reference TRBV19 and TRBJ2-7, is DGGITQSPKYLFRKEGQNVTLSCEQNLNHDAMYWYRQDPGQGLRLIYYSQIVNDFQKGDIAEGYSVSREKKESFPLTVTSAQKNPTAFYLCASSPRGGSYEQYFGPGTRLTVT.

V and J are TRBV14 and TRBJ1-2, with a tentative D call TRBD1 (6 bases). V shed 0 bases and J shed 4 bases, with 9 bases lying between them. The CDR3 has 14 residues. CDR1 SGHDN and CDR2 FVKESK come from the germline V gene. The CDR3 DNA is TGTGCCAGCAGCCAAGATAGGGGGGGCTATGGCTACACCTTC. This codes for CASSQDRGGYGYTF.

V usage is TRBV6-1 and J usage is TRBJ2-1; D unresolved. The V gene's germline CDR1 is MNHNS and CDR2 SASEGT. The V gene lost 3 bases and the J gene lost 8 bases, with 11 bases spanning the gap. This CDR3 has 13 residues. CDR3 loop: CASSDRWAHEQFF. The CDR3 DNA is TGTGCCAGCAGTGATAGGTGGGCGCATGAGCAGTTCTTC.

The genes are TRBV30 and TRBJ2-3; 8 bases are shared with TRBD2. V shed 3 bases and J 6 bases; nucleotides not matched to a gene: 5. Germline lookup yields CDR1 GTSNPN and CDR2 SVGIG (reference sequence). The CDR3 has 13 residues. This CDR3 reads CAWSTSGTDTQYF. In nucleotides, the CDR3 is TGTGCCTGGAGCACTAGCGGAACTGATACGCAGTATTTT.

The count of this clone is one. J is TRBJ1-2 and V is TRBV6-1; TRBD1 is a possible D gene (6 bases). V gave up 1 base and J gave up 6 bases, with 12 bases separating them. From germline, CDR1 is MNHNS and CDR2 SASEGT. This CDR3 comprises 14 residues. The CDR3 nucleotides read TGTGCCAGCAGTGAAGTGGCAGGGGAGAATGGCTACACCTTC. It translates to CASSEVAGENGYTF.